This T cell receptor (beta chain) was identified in a study of cytomegalovirus exposure and HLA in healthy donors. Overall study context: An early release of data contained some 80 million unique TCRs, which came from HLA-typed donors. Genotyping of more than 300 donors showed that 70% to 90% belonged to the Caucasian-associated ancestry cluster.

PCR amplification relied on 60 Vbeta primers (plus 13 Jbeta primers). The assay was immunoSEQ multiplex PCR, and TCRdb's table has in-frame clones only and misses some. The sample lists hundreds of thousands of clones; around 83% were seen once. From germline, CDR1 is SQVTM and CDR2 ANQGSEA. V lost 3 bases and J 2 bases, leaving 10 bases between the germline ends. The CDR3 sequence is 13 residues long. The chain employs TRBV29-1 and TRBJ1-2; D is unresolved. The specimen was PBMCs. The sequence was obtained from a girl aged 2-10 years in good health and CMV-seronegative. The DNA of the CDR3 is TGCAGCGTTGACCGGTCCCCAAACTATGGCTACACCTTC. This encodes CSVDRSPNYGYTF.